This TCR beta chain appears in the sequencing data of a study of identical twins. Study-level points and caveats: Within twin pairs, the out-of-frame alpha sequences they shared showed excess low generation probability.

Regarding this clonotype: Its cognate antigen is unknown.

Template switching added a universal primer binding site, and final cDNA carried unique molecular identifiers. TCRdb reprocessed the 5' RACE reads via MiXCR and lists one record per CDR3 protein. Here the sample spans about 500,000 distinct CDR3 sequences, approximately 15% being singletons. CDR1 is SGHRS, CDR2 YFSETQ, per germline. The CDR3 runs 22 residues. V shed 0 bases, J shed 0 bases, and the junction held 18 bases outside the gene matches. The same data also went into a second study, on yellow fever vaccine responses in identical twins.

The material sequenced was CD4+ T cells sorted from blood. V gene TRBV5-1 combines with J gene TRBJ2-1; 10 bases line up with TRBD2. The TCR sequence derives from a woman aged 18 to 35 in good health. In nucleotides, the CDR3 is TGCGCCAGCAGCTTGGATCCGCTAGCGGGAGAACTTACTTTGAACTCCTACAATGAGCAGTTCTTC. Its translation is CASSLDPLAGELTLNSYNEQFF. Variable domain in full (rest from reference TRBV5-1 and TRBJ2-1): KAGVTQTPRYLIKTRGQQVTLSCSPISGHRSVSWYQQTPGQGLQFLFEYFSETQRNKGNFPGRFSGRQFSNSRSEMNVSTLELGDSALYLCASSLDPLAGELTLNSYNEQFFGPGTRLTVL.